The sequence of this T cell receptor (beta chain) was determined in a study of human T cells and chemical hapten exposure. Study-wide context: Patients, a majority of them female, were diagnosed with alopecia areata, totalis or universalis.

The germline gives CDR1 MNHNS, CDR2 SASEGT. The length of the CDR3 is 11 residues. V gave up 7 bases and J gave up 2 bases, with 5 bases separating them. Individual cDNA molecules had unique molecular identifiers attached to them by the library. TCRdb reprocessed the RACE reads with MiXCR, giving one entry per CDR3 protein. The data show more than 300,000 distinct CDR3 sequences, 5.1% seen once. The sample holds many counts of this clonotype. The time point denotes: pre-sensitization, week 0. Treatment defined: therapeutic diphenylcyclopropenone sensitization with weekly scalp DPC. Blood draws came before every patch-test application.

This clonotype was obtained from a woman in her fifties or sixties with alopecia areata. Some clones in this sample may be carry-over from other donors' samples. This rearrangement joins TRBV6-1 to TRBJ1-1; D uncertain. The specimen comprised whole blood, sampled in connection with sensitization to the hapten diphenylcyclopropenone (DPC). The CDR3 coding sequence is TGTGCCAGCACGGTTAACACTGAAGCTTTCTTT. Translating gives CASTVNTEAFF.